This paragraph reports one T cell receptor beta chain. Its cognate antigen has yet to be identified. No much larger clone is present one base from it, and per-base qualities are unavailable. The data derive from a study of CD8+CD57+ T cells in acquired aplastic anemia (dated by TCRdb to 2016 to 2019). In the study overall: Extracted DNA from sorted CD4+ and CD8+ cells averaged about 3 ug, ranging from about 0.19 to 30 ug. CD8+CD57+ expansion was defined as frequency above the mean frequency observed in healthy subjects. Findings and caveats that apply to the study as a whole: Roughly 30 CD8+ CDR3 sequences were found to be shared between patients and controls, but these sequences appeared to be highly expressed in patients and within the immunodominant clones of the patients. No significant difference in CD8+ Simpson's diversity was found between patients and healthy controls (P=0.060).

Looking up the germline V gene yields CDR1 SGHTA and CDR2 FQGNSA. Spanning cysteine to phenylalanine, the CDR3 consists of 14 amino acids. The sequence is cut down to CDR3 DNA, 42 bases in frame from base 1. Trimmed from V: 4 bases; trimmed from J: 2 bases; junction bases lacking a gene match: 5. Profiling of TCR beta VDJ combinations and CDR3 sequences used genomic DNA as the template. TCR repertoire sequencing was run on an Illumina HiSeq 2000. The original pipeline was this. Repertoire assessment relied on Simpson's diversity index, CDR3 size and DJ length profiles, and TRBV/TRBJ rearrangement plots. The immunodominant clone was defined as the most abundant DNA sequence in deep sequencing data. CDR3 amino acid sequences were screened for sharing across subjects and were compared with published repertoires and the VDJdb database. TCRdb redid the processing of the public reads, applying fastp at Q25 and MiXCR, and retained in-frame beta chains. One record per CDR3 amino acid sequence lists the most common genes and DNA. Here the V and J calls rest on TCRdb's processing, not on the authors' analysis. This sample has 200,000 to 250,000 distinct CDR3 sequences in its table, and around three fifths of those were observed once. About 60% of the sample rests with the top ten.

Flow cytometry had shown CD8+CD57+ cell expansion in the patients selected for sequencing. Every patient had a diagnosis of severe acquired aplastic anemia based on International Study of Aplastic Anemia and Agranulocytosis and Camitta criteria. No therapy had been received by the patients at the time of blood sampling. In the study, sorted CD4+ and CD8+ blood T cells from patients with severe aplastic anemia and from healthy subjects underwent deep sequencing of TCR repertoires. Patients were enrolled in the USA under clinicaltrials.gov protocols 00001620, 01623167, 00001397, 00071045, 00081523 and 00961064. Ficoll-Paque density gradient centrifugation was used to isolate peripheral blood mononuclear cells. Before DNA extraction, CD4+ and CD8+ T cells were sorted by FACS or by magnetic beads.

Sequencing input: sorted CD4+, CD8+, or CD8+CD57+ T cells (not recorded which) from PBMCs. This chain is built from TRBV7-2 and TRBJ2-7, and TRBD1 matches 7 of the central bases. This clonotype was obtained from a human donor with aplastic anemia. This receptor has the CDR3 CASSYRDSTYEQYF. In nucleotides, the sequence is TGTGCCAGCAGCTACCGGGACAGCACCTACGAGCAGTACTTC.